This T cell receptor (beta chain) was obtained from a study of T cells in Graves' hyperthyroidism and ophthalmopathy (dated by TCRdb to about 2019). A note on the overall study: Peripheral blood samples were taken at the time of initial diagnosis, prior to any treatment. To identify distinguishing TCR V-J signatures, a discovery cohort of roughly 100 patients was used, comprising 43 with Graves' ophthalmopathy and some 60 with stable Graves' hyperthyroidism. Prospective prediction of ophthalmopathy was tested in an independent validation cohort consisting of fewer than 20 hyperthyroidism patients and over 15 patients who later progressed to ophthalmopathy. For training and testing, the 100 or so patients in the discovery cohort were randomly divided in a 7:3 ratio. The study also compared thyroid tissue and blood T-cell repertoires from several Graves' hyperthyroidism patients. After blood sampling, hyperthyroidism patients were treated with methimazole at a starting dose of 30 mg daily, and ophthalmopathy patients were treated with high-dose intravenous methylprednisolone. The paper describes TCR Vbeta CDR3 sequencing of 120 to 150 peripheral blood samples, made up of fewer than 50 ophthalmopathy patients, approximately 73 hyperthyroidism patients and 17 progressor patients.

This clonotype was detected ten times or more. The antigen it recognizes is unknown. No base-level quality is on record; no much larger clone is a single base apart. The TCR beta CDR3 regions were amplified from the RNA transcripts. The first round of RT-PCR for the TCR CDR3 was performed with the HTBI primer set and the Qiagen OneStep RT-PCR kit. The libraries were constructed in a second round of multiplex PCR and then size-selected and purified. Paired-end sequencing of the libraries was performed with 100 bp reads on an Illumina HiSeq2000. The study's processing was this. Raw data were processed with SOAPnuke, discarding reads with adapters, uncalled bases, mean Phred below 15, or no exact constant-primer or identifier match. COPE v1.2.5 was used to merge high-quality paired reads, and clonotypes were defined as unique nucleotide sequences. MiTCR v1.1 was used to align clonotypes to the IMGT TRBV, TRBD and TRBJ reference segments. The analysis was restricted to V-J combinations with a frequency above 0.0001, which together covered just over 98% of the repertoires. The TCS score was defined as the ratio of F50 (clonal expansion) to E x V (chaos), calculated using BLOSUM62-based TCRdist between CDR3 peptides within each V-J. Welch's t-statistics and random forest reduced 514 V-J features to 13, which were used in a naive Bayes classifier (R e1071). The public reads were reanalyzed by TCRdb: fastp trimming at Q25, MiXCR alignment, in-frame beta chains only. When rows share a CDR3 protein, they turn into one entry using the most common DNA and genes. TCRdb, not the authors, supplied the V and J calls. The sample profile shows approximately 400,000 distinct CDR3 sequences; around 14% of them were found once. The biggest ten clones account for approximately 10% of the sample.

Graves' hyperthyroidism was defined as stable when no progression to ophthalmopathy occurred over 18 months of follow-up. Hyperthyroidism patients were newly diagnosed, had a disease duration of under 2 months, and were aged 18 to 65 years. The study excluded patients with uncontrolled infections, other autoimmune diseases, pregnancy or lactation. Diagnoses were based on clinical symptoms, serum thyroxine and TRAb, thyroid ultrasound and orbital computed tomography. Ficoll-Paque density gradient centrifugation was used to isolate PBMCs from around 10 ml of fresh peripheral blood. Total RNA was extracted with Trizol reagent, and quality was checked on an Agilent 2100 Bioanalyzer. V loses 0 bases of germline sequence and J loses 6 bases, and the interval between the two ends is 10 bases. The CDR3 measures 13 amino acids from cysteine to phenylalanine. Only the CDR3 DNA stays, 39 bases, in frame from base 1. The germline V gene (reference sequence) sets CDR1 to DFQATT and CDR2 to SNEGSKA.

The full study reports these points: During validation, the model predicted progression to ophthalmopathy a median of roughly 7.1 months ahead of onset, with around 65% sensitivity and 72% to 85% specificity. No statistical method was used to set the sample size in advance, and investigators knew the group allocation. Most expanded thyroid clonotypes (frequency above 0.001) were also detected in blood, a finding suggesting that blood repertoires may reflect thyroid immune responses. In cross-validation, a model built on a 13 V-J signature told ophthalmopathy apart from stable hyperthyroidism with approximately 90% sensitivity and around 83% specificity, and in testing the same model reached 80%/75%.

This clonotype originated in a woman aged 55 to 70 with Graves' hyperthyroidism. The rearranged segments are TRBV20-1 and TRBJ2-3; no confident D gene assignment can be made. Sequencing input: blood. Here the CDR3 is given as CSARDPPGDTQYF. The DNA reads as follows: TGCAGTGCTAGAGACCCCCCCGGGGATACGCAGTATTTT.